The sequence of this TCR beta chain was determined in a study of Graves' ophthalmopathy and Graves' hyperthyroidism. CDR1 is WSHSY and CDR2 is SAAADI in the germline V gene. V was pared by 3 bases and J by 3 bases, with 15 bases between. There are 15 residues in the CDR3. For repertoire sequencing, the TCR beta CDR3 regions were amplified from RNA transcripts. Following a first-round RT-PCR that used HTBI primers, a second-round multiplex PCR was carried out. TCRdb re-derived calls from the multiplex PCR reads in MiXCR, one entry per CDR3 protein. The table lists around 1.1 million distinct CDR3 sequences, approximately 35% of them singletons. Regarding the study as a whole: Progression of ophthalmopathy was predicted by the model with 60% to 71% sensitivity and less than 85% specificity.

This clonotype has more than one count but fewer than ten. Antigen specificity is unknown. The sequence came from an adult man with Graves' hyperthyroidism. The sequenced sample consisted of peripheral blood or thyroid tissue (not recorded which). The chain links TRBV10-2 to TRBJ2-7; maybe TRBD1 (5 bases). The CDR3 here is CASSDDSREGYEQYF. CDR3 DNA sequence: TGCGCCAGCAGTGACGACAGCAGGGAAGGCTACGAGCAGTACTTC.